The rows below give T cell receptor beta chains drawn from one sample of a study of vaccination and CD4 T cells after COVID-19. TCRdb re-called the PCR reads through MiXCR, storing one row per CDR3 protein. The repertoire consists of about 20,000 distinct CDR3 sequences, with just under 45% occurring once and the leading ten covering 11% to 15%. Antigens of these TCRs are unknown. The sequenced material came from CD4+ T cells from blood, cultured in vitro. The receptors shown here come from a human donor who had recovered from COVID-19. Both conserved end residues are part of each CDR3. Fields, in order: J gene, D gene, V gene, CDR3 length, CDR3 protein. The D gene is left open where the match is weak.

>TRBJ2-7|.|TRBV20-1|14
CSARVNGVGYEQYF
>TRBJ2-2|.|TRBV27|15
CASSPSGVGTGELFF
>TRBJ2-1|TRBD1|TRBV6-1|15
CASSAATGGGNEQFF
>TRBJ2-2|.|TRBV19|12
CASSIVVGELFF
>TRBJ2-7|.|TRBV10-3|11
CAISINYEQYF
>TRBJ1-1|TRBD1|TRBV5-1|16
CASSLGIMTGVTEAFF
>TRBJ2-7|TRBD1|TRBV4-1|17
CASSQERDRGILYEQYF
>TRBJ2-3|TRBD2|TRBV7-8|14
CASSLREGTDTQYF
>TRBJ2-3|.|TRBV20-1|14
CSASPTTFTDTQYF
>TRBJ2-1|.|TRBV6-1|15
CASSPRALITNEQFF
>TRBJ2-7|TRBD1|TRBV10-3|13
CAISPGQGYEQYF
>TRBJ1-5|.|TRBV19|18
CASSIPPGGGGGNQPQHF